These 15 T cell receptor beta chains came from one sample sequenced in a study of spatial heterogeneity in lung cancer (dated by TCRdb to the late 2010s). These receptors have no identified antigens. Library preparation was by 5' RACE. Sequencing was performed on a NextSeq 500. Starting from the raw public reads, TCRdb applied fastp trimming at Q25, assembled clones with MiXCR and retained in-frame beta chains. Every distinct CDR3 protein forms one entry, paired with its most common genes and DNA. The table for this sample lists about 30,000 distinct CDR3 sequences; around 6.9% of them were counted only once. The ten largest clonotypes hold more than 20% of the sample. In light of the paper, this sample's time point label describes: sample taken at primary tumor resection. What the study reported, not specific to this receptor: The number of expanded intratumoral alpha and beta TCRs correlated with the tumor nonsynonymous mutation count.

The sequencing used lung tumor tissue, collected at surgery. Every receptor here comes from a male donor with early-stage non-small cell lung cancer.

The chain has TRBV6-2 or TRBV6-3 and TRBJ2-3, with 9 bases identical to TRBD2. This CDR3 has 19 amino acids. Losses at the gene ends were 0 bases for V and 2 bases for J; bases not matched to a gene: 12. Germline lookup yields CDR1 MNHEY and CDR2 SVGEGT. This CDR3 reads CASSYSRRLAAYTTDTQYF. The CDR3, as DNA: TGTGCCAGCAGTTACTCCAGACGACTAGCGGCTTATACCACAGATACGCAGTATTTT.

This clonotype is deemed medium-sized. The chain carries TRBV4-2 and TRBJ2-3; 9 positions agree with TRBD2. From germline, CDR1 is LGHNA and CDR2 YNFKEQ. This CDR3 region has 16 residues. The V segment lost 4 bases and the J segment 5 bases; nucleotides outside the gene matches: 10. The CDR3 loop is CASSLKRGAVGDTQYF. CDR3 in DNA: TGTGCCAGCAGCCTAAAGCGGGGGGCCGTGGGAGATACGCAGTATTTT.

A few counts support this clonotype. The chain is built from TRBV2 and TRBJ2-3; possibly TRBD1 for D (6 bases). The CDR3 loop spans 15 amino acids. The germline gives CDR1 SNHLY, CDR2 FYNNEI. V lost 6 bases, J lost 2 bases, and 15 bases lay in between. The CDR3 DNA sequence: TGTGCCAGCAGCCTACAGGGAGATTACACAGATACGCAGTATTTT. As protein: CASSLQGDYTDTQYF.

This clonotype was seen at least ten times. V is TRBV7-9 and J is TRBJ2-5; no clear D. Deletions cut 2 bases from V and 4 bases from J, with 5 bases between. The CDR3 contains 12 residues. Looked up from germline, CDR1 is SEHNR and CDR2 is FQNEAQ (reference sequence). CDR3 sequence (DNA): TGTGCCAGCAGCTTAAGGAGAGAGACCCAGTACTTC. It yields the protein CASSLRRETQYF.

As to this clonotype: This could be a read error, since a much larger clone is one nucleotide away. The chain carries TRBV7-9 and TRBJ2-7; 10 bases match TRBD1. Germline loops: CDR1 SEHNR, CDR2 FQNEAQ (reference sequence). J lost 9 bases, V lost 4 bases, and 12 bases had no gene match. There are 15 residues in the CDR3. The CDR3 DNA reads TGTGCCAGCAGCTCCAGGGACAGGGGCTGGGACGCGCAGTACTTC. Translation gives CASSSRDRGWDAQYF.

This clonotype came up many times. J is TRBJ2-2 and V is TRBV7-2; D not resolved. CDR3 length: 15 residues. Germline CDR1 SGHTA, CDR2 FQGNSA. V lost 3 bases and J lost 7, with 15 bases in between. The CDR3 sequence is CASSFRGVISGELFF. The CDR3 nucleotides are TGTGCCAGCAGCTTCCGAGGAGTCATCAGCGGGGAGCTGTTTTTT.

This clonotype counts as medium-sized. The genes are TRBV20-1 and TRBJ2-2; D not certain. Germline loops: CDR1 DFQATT, CDR2 SNEGSKA (reference sequence). The CDR3 consists of 13 residues. The CDR3 sequence is CSLTIPGTGELFF. As DNA, the CDR3 is TGCAGCCTGACAATTCCTGGCACCGGGGAGCTGTTTTTT.

This clonotype was counted at least ten times. CDR3 coding DNA: TGTGCCAGCAGTATTTCCGGCGGTTACCCATCTAATTCACCCCTCCACTTT. The encoded protein is CASSISGGYPSNSPLHF. The rearrangement joins TRBV7-2 to TRBJ1-6; no clear D gene. The CDR3 runs to 17 residues. CDR1 and CDR2 from the germline V gene are SGHTA and FQGNSA. The V end lost 6 bases, the J end lost 6 bases, and 21 bases lay between the germline ends.

V usage is TRBV5-4 and J usage is TRBJ2-1; a weak D match, TRBD1 (7 bases). Trimming pared 7 bases from V and 3 bases from J, leaving 14 bases between. This CDR3 is built from 14 residues. Germline V gene lookup returns CDR1 SGHNT and CDR2 YYREEE (reference sequence). DNA of the CDR3: TGTGCCAGCGAACCAGGGGGGATCTACAATGAGCAGTTCTTC. Translating it yields CASEPGGIYNEQFF.

Ten or more counts support this clonotype. This sequence joins TRBV5-1 and TRBJ2-1; a weak D match, TRBD2 (6 bases). The CDR3 totals 15 residues. V was shortened by 2 bases and J by 4 bases, with 13 bases between the two germline ends. Germline CDR1 is SGHRS and CDR2 is YFSETQ. As DNA, the CDR3 is TGCGCCAGCAGCTTAGAGACTAGGGATTACAATGAGCAGTTCTTC. Translation: CASSLETRDYNEQFF. The full variable domain, in which reference TRBV5-1 and TRBJ2-1 provide the parts outside the CDR3, is KAGVTQTPRYLIKTRGQQVTLSCSPISGHRSVSWYQQTPGQGLQFLFEYFSETQRNKGNFPGRFSGRQFSNSRSEMNVSTLELGDSALYLCASSLETRDYNEQFFGPGTRLTVL.

The chain has TRBV28 and TRBJ1-4; no definite D call. CDR1 MDHEN and CDR2 SYDVKM come from the germline V gene. This CDR3 has 12 residues. The V gene lost 3 bases and the J gene lost 14 bases, with 13 bases spanning the gap. The DNA for the CDR3 is TGTGCCAGCAGTTTTACCGGGAAAGGGCTGTTTTTT. Translating it yields CASSFTGKGLFF.

In this sample, this clonotype turned up many times. The chain combines TRBV5-1 with TRBJ1-2; D unclear. V was clipped by 3 bases and J by 4 bases, with 13 bases between them. Germline lookup yields CDR1 SGHRS and CDR2 YFSETQ. The CDR3 has 14 residues. CDR3 protein: CASSSEDLGYGYTF. CDR3 sequence (DNA): TGCGCCAGCAGCTCAGAAGACTTGGGCTATGGCTACACCTTC.

This clonotype was counted many times. The rearrangement uses TRBV10-3 and TRBJ2-2, with TRBD2 matching over 7 bases. After removal of 3 bases from V and 5 bases from J, the junction contained 6 bases not matched to a gene. The CDR3 totals 15 residues. Germline values: CDR1 ENHRY, CDR2 SYGVKD. CDR3 loop: CAISESAGETGELFF. The CDR3 DNA sequence: TGTGCCATCAGTGAATCGGCGGGGGAGACCGGGGAGCTGTTTTTT.

This clonotype was seen many times. This sequence joins TRBV7-6 and TRBJ2-4, with 8 bases fitting TRBD1. Germline CDR1 and CDR2: SGHVS and FNYEAQ. The V segment lost 0 bases and the J segment 5 bases; nucleotides outside the gene matches: 12. The CDR3 is made up of 18 amino acids. The CDR3 DNA follows: TGTGCCAGCAGCTTAGCGCCCCCGACAGGGGCCGTACAAAACATTCAGTACTTC. Translated, it gives CASSLAPPTGAVQNIQYF.

By sample fraction, this clonotype is medium-sized. V and J are TRBV12-3 or TRBV12-4 and TRBJ1-3; D not certain. The CDR3 loop spans 14 amino acids. V gave up 0 bases and J gave up 1 base, with 4 bases separating them. The CDR3 region has the DNA TGTGCCAGCAGTTTAGCGGTATCTGGAAACACCATATATTTT. Translated, it gives CASSLAVSGNTIYF.